The 6 T cell receptor beta chains in this list originate from one sample, sequenced in a study of T cell repertoires in cytomegalovirus infection. In TCRdb, the reads were re-called with MiXCR into one record per CDR3 protein. The sample holds around 270,000 distinct CDR3 sequences, 9.1% seen once. The sequenced sample was PBMCs. These TCRs come from a human donor in good health (CMV status not recorded). Some clones in this sample may be carry-over from other donors' samples.

The rearrangement uses TRBV6-5 and TRBJ2-7, with a weak D call TRBD2 (6 bases). The germline V and J ends were trimmed by 4 bases and 0 bases, with 19 bases remaining between them. The CDR3 length is 17 residues. The germline V gene encodes CDR1 MNHEY and CDR2 SVGAGI. The chain's CDR3 is CASSSPGRRASSYEQYF. The CDR3 coding sequence is TGTGCCAGCAGTTCCCCGGGGAGGCGGGCGAGCTCCTACGAGCAGTACTTC.

This clonotype appeared many times. This chain connects TRBV7-4 to TRBJ2-3, with D perhaps TRBD1 or TRBD2 (6 bases each). Trimming pared 5 bases from V and 8 bases from J, leaving 20 bases between. The CDR3 sequence is 15 residues long. Germline V CDR1 and CDR2: SGHVT, SQSDAQ. The CDR3 protein is CASSPRGTDGGTQYF. The DNA for the CDR3 is TGTGCCAGCAGCCCTAGGGGGACTGACGGTGGTACGCAGTATTTT.

This clonotype occurred a few times. This sequence joins TRBV28 and TRBJ1-5; D ambiguous. V was clipped by 1 base and J by 9 bases, with 7 bases between them. The CDR3 consists of 12 residues. The germline V gene has CDR1 MDHEN and CDR2 SYDVKM. The CDR3: CASSLSGSPQHF. The CDR3 bases are TGTGCCAGCAGTTTATCGGGTTCGCCCCAGCATTTT.

The V call is TRBV20-1, the J call TRBJ2-5, with D unresolved. The CDR3 is 14 amino acids. Trimming left V 0 bases short and J 5 bases short, with 13 bases between. Germline CDR1 reads DFQATT; CDR2 reads SNEGSKA (reference sequence). This CDR3 reads CSARERTGRETQYF. The DNA for the CDR3 is TGCAGTGCTAGAGAAAGGACGGGTCGGGAGACCCAGTACTTC.

This clonotype was observed at least ten times. The chain is built from TRBV7-2 and TRBJ1-2; D is uncertain. Between the trimmed V and J ends, which lost 5 bases and 0 bases, there was a span of 16 bases. This CDR3 is built from 16 residues. The germline V gene encodes CDR1 SGHTA and CDR2 FQGNSA. The CDR3 DNA sequence: TGTGCCAGCAGCGCAGACCTATCTCTTTCTAACTATGGCTACACCTTC. Its translation is CASSADLSLSNYGYTF.

In this sample, this clonotype turned up many times. This chain uses TRBV7-2 with TRBJ2-3; D gene unclear. The V gene lost 0 bases and the J gene lost 9 bases, with 16 bases spanning the gap. This CDR3 has 15 residues. The germline V gene has CDR1 SGHTA and CDR2 FQGNSA. As DNA, the CDR3 is TGTGCCAGCAGCTTAGCGCCGGCTGAAGGAAAAACGCAGTATTTT. As protein: CASSLAPAEGKTQYF.